Presented here are 3 T cell receptor beta chains from one specimen sequenced in a study of cytomegalovirus exposure and HLA in healthy donors (dated by TCRdb to 2017 to 2019). Library prep was done by the immunoSEQ multiplex PCR assay. For the multiplex PCR, a mixture combining 60 forward primers for TCR Vbeta segments and 13 reverse primers for TCR Jbeta segments was used. Sourced from immuneACCESS, this table was stored by TCRdb with only in-frame sequences that have V and J called. A share of the clones is absent; for the studies checked, an unresolved V gene accounts for under half, and the remainder has no known explanation. For this sample the table gives hundreds of thousands of clones, of which approximately 78% were detected only once. Under 0.6% of the sample is taken by the ten largest. The material sequenced was PBMCs. Every receptor here comes from a boy younger than 18 in good health and CMV-seronegative.

The chain couples TRBV30 to TRBJ2-1; D might be TRBD2 (6 bases). Germline loops: CDR1 GTSNPN, CDR2 SVGIG (reference sequence). The CDR3 contains 14 residues. V lost 4 bases, J lost 0 bases, and 10 bases lay in between. The CDR3: CAWKRGSSYNEQFF. The DNA for the CDR3 is TGTGCCTGGAAACGGGGGAGCTCCTACAATGAGCAGTTCTTC.

The V call is TRBV10-3, the J call TRBJ1-2; D unresolved. V was pared by 0 bases and J by 7 bases, with 12 bases between. CDR3 length equals 14 residues. Germline V gene sequence: CDR1 ENHRY, CDR2 SYGVKD. The DNA for the CDR3 is TGTGCCATCAGTGAGTCGAAAGTGGCTTTTGGCTACACCTTC. It is translated as CAISESKVAFGYTF.

The chain is built from TRBV5-6 and TRBJ2-3; a possible D gene is TRBD2 (7 bases). The CDR3 consists of 14 residues. Germline lookup yields CDR1 SGHDT and CDR2 YYEEEE. V lost 5 bases to trimming and J lost 5 bases, with 15 bases between them. The CDR3 sequence is CASSHRGAVDTQYF. The CDR3 DNA is TGTGCCAGCAGTCACCGGGGGGCCGTAGATACGCAGTATTTT.